One sample yielded the 12 T cell receptor beta chains listed below, sequenced in a study of beta chain features in type 1 diabetes. Findings and caveats of the study: Patients with Type 1 diabetes showed moderately but significantly shorter TCRB CDR3s in all four CD4+ subsets.

The sequenced template was cDNA made from the entire isolated RNA. Generated by immunoSEQ multiplex PCR, the TCRdb table keeps only in-frame clones and is missing some. The top ten hold around 0.01% of the sample, which has a few hundred thousand clones, over 9.5% seen once. The antigens these receptors bind are not known. Sequenced sample: naive CD4+ T cells from blood. These receptors originate from a woman under 30 with type 1 diabetes.

About this clone itself: The junction shows a germline mismatch at one end, possibly a read error. The J gene is TRBJ2-3, the V gene TRBV7-7; 11 positions match TRBD2. CDR1 is SSHAT, CDR2 FNYEAQ, per germline (reference sequence). This CDR3 region has 16 residues. The CDR3 nucleotides read TGTGCTAGCAGCCCCGGGGGGACTAGCGGCTCAGATACGCAGTATTTT. Its translation: CASSPGGTSGSDTQYF.

The chain couples TRBV7-2 to TRBJ2-7; 7 bases agree with TRBD2. Trimming removed 3 bases from V and 6 bases from J; junction bases left unmatched: 5. The CDR3 is 13 residues long. CDR1 is SGHTA, CDR2 FQGNSA, per germline. For the CDR3, the DNA is TGTGCCAGCAGCTTTGGGGGAGGGCTCGAGCAGTACTTC. Protein sequence: CASSFGGGLEQYF.

CDR3 nucleotide sequence: TGTGCCAGCAGCGTACTCCCGGACAGGAGGGACAATGAGCAGTTCTTC. Amino acid sequence: CASSVLPDRRDNEQFF. This sequence joins TRBV9 and TRBJ2-1, with D possibly matching TRBD1 (7 bases). Trimming removed 1 base from V and 5 bases from J, with 16 bases in between. Germline CDR1 and CDR2: SGDLS and YYNGEE. The CDR3 runs 16 residues.

The chain is built from TRBV10-3 and TRBJ1-2, with no clear D. V lost 6 bases, J lost 3 bases, and 11 bases lay in between. The CDR3 spans 13 residues. The germline CDR1 and CDR2 sequences are ENHRY and SYGVKD. As DNA, the CDR3 is TGTGCCATCAGCCCAAGAGGAGACTATGGCTACACCTTC. Residues: CAISPRGDYGYTF.

The V call is TRBV6-5, the J call TRBJ1-5; 7 bases agree with TRBD1. This CDR3 has 12 amino acids. Germline loops: CDR1 MNHEY, CDR2 SVGAGI. V lost 5 bases to trimming and J lost 6 bases; unmatched junction nucleotides: 1. CDR3 protein: CASSQGGQPQHF. The CDR3, as DNA: TGTGCCAGCAGTCAGGGGGGTCAGCCCCAGCATTTT.

This clone is a singleton in its sample. This chain uses TRBV7-2 with TRBJ1-5, with D perhaps TRBD1 (6 bases). The CDR3 spans 15 residues. Germline assignment: CDR1 SGHTA and CDR2 FQGNSA. Trimming shortened V by 4 bases and J by 5 bases, and 15 bases separated the two germline ends. The DNA of the CDR3 is TGTGCCAGCAGCTCCACAGGGACGCAGGATCAGCCCCAGCATTTT. Translation: CASSSTGTQDQPQHF.

The genes are TRBV5-6 and TRBJ2-1; 11 nucleotides line up with TRBD2. This CDR3 is 16 amino acids long. Germline V CDR1 and CDR2: SGHDT, YYEEEE. The junction had 8 bases not matched to a gene; V was cut back by 5 bases and J by 4 bases. In nucleotides, the CDR3 is TGTGCCAGCAGGGATGCCGGGACTAGCGGTTACAATGAGCAGTTCTTC. Protein product: CASRDAGTSGYNEQFF. The full variable domain, completed using reference TRBV5-6 and TRBJ2-1, is DAGVTQSPTHLIKTRGQQVTLRCSPKSGHDTVSWYQQALGQGPQFIFQYYEEEERQRGNFPDRFSGHQFPNYSSELNVNALLLGDSALYLCASRDAGTSGYNEQFFGPGTRLTVL.

The chain carries TRBV4-1 and TRBJ2-5; TRBD1 agrees at 7 bases. V lost 1 base, J lost 4 bases, and 6 bases stayed unmatched. Germline V gives CDR1 MGHRA, CDR2 YSYEKL. The CDR3 has 15 residues. CDR3 residues: CASSQAWAGGETQYF. Here the CDR3 DNA reads TGCGCCAGCAGCCAAGCCTGGGCAGGGGGAGAGACCCAGTACTTC.

V is TRBV13 and J is TRBJ1-6, with D uncertain. CDR1 and CDR2 from the germline V gene are PRHDT and FYEKMQ (reference sequence). V lost 5 bases, J lost 10 bases, and 21 bases lay in between. The CDR3 is made up of 16 amino acids. The CDR3 loop is CASSQAQSVILSPLHF. CDR3 nucleotide sequence: TGTGCCAGCAGCCAAGCACAGTCAGTTATATTATCACCCCTCCACTTT.

This clone was seen a few times. The V call is TRBV19, the J call TRBJ2-7, with 8 bases that match TRBD1. The germline V gene encodes CDR1 LNHDA and CDR2 SQIVND (reference sequence). CDR3 length: 13 amino acids. Trimming removed 6 bases from V and 6 bases from J; junction bases left unmatched: 7. The CDR3: CASSKDRGLEQYF. The CDR3 DNA reads as TGTGCCAGTAGCAAAGACAGGGGACTCGAGCAGTACTTC. Using reference TRBV19 and TRBJ2-7 for the parts outside the CDR3, the full variable domain is DGGITQSPKYLFRKEGQNVTLSCEQNLNHDAMYWYRQDPGQGLRLIYYSQIVNDFQKGDIAEGYSVSREKKESFPLTVTSAQKNPTAFYLCASSKDRGLEQYFGPGTRLTVT.

The rearrangement uses TRBV5-6 and TRBJ2-2; the D gene is possibly TRBD1 (6 bases). The germline gives CDR1 SGHDT, CDR2 YYEEEE. This CDR3 comprises 17 residues. V was shortened by 0 bases and J by 0 bases, with 12 bases between the two germline ends. This CDR3 reads CASSLGTARANTGELFF. In DNA form, the CDR3 reads TGTGCCAGCAGCTTGGGGACAGCCCGAGCGAACACCGGGGAGCTGTTTTTT.

This clone was seen a handful of times. The chain combines TRBV7-9 with TRBJ2-7; 9 nucleotides agree with TRBD2. The V gene end was trimmed by 5 bases and the J gene end by 7 bases; junction bases not matched to a gene: 12. Germline V gene sequence: CDR1 SEHNR, CDR2 FQNEAQ (reference sequence). The CDR3 has 15 amino acids. The CDR3 DNA is TGTGCCAGCAGCCTTCGTAGCGGGAGCCCGAGTGAGCAGTACTTC. This sequence encodes CASSLRSGSPSEQYF.